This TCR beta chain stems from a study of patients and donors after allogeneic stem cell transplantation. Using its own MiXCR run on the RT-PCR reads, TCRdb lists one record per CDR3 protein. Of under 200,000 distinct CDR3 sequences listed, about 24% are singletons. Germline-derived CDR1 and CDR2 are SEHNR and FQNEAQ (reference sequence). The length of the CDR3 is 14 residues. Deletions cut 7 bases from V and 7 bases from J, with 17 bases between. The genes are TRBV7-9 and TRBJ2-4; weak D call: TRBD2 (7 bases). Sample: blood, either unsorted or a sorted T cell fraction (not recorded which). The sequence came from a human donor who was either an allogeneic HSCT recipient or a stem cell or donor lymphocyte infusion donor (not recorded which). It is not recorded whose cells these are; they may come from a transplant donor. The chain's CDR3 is CASIPYGGANIQYF. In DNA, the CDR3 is TGTGCCAGCATCCCTTATGGGGGGGCGAACATTCAGTACTTC.